This T cell receptor (beta chain) was captured by sequencing in a study of CD8 T cells in Susac syndrome. Overall study results and limits: The study admitted that it had a relatively small number of individuals in its TCR sequencing and HLA analysis.

Notes on this clonotype: The antigen is unknown.

TCR beta was sequenced from blood CD8+ and CD4+ T cells. Patients with Susac syndrome fulfilled recently defined diagnostic criteria for definite or probable disease. The RNA, about 0.5 to 1 ug, was put through reverse transcription using random hexamers. TCRdb fed the immunoSEQ multiplex PCR reads into MiXCR, producing one record per CDR3 protein. The sample records tens of thousands of distinct CDR3 sequences, about 93% being singletons. Germline V gene data show CDR1 as SGHRS and CDR2 as YFSETQ. Between the trimmed V and J ends, which lost 4 bases and 4 bases, there was a span of 16 bases. CDR3 length: 15 amino acids.

This receptor was obtained from a human donor with Susac syndrome. The sample was CD4+ T cells from PBMCs. This chain uses TRBV5-1 with TRBJ2-3; a weak D match, TRBD2 (5 bases). The CDR3 spells CASSPGGLEADTQYF. Written as DNA, the CDR3 is TGCGCCAGCAGCCCTGGCGGTCTGGAGGCAGATACGCAGTATTTT.